The clone carrying this T cell receptor (beta chain) was counted at least ten times. This entry is derived from a study of T cells after yellow fever vaccination. The CDR3 totals 15 residues. The germline CDR1 and CDR2 sequences are DFQATT and SNEGSKA (reference sequence). The junction had 10 bases not matched to a gene; V was cut back by 3 bases and J by 3 bases. One entry per CDR3 protein, called by TCRdb with MiXCR from the 5' RACE reads. The table has 400,000 or so distinct CDR3 sequences, 6% to 8% seen once. The sample was PBMCs, taken 5 days after the yellow fever booster vaccination. This clonotype was obtained from a man younger than 40 who received the YFV17D yellow fever vaccine. The chain links TRBV20-1 to TRBJ2-7; 8 nucleotides line up with TRBD2. The CDR3 reads CSARTPGTSFYEQYF. CDR3 nucleotides: TGCAGTGCTAGGACTCCCGGGACTAGTTTCTACGAGCAGTACTTC.